This T cell receptor beta chain emerged from a study of blood T cell repertoires in COVID-19. Looking at the study overall: Sites in the United States, Italy and Spain provided acute and convalescent COVID-19 samples. PBMCs, B-cell-depleted T cells, or T cells provided the cDNA or gDNA that made up the material.

In the original workflow: Amplification with reference gene primers provided the estimates of nucleated cell counts. Data came from immunoSEQ multiplex PCR; TCRdb stores just in-frame clones and leaves some out. V and J calls and clone size are those listed in that table; D and trimming were worked out from the DNA. Seen here are roughly 62,000 clones, approximately 92% observed once, and the top ten hold about 6%. The CDR3 has 16 residues. The V and J ends lost 5 bases and 8 bases, in that order; junction bases with no gene match: 14. Per the germline V gene, CDR1 is MNHEY and CDR2 is SMNVEV (reference sequence).

Sequencing input: peripheral blood. This chain uses TRBV27 with TRBJ2-1; 8 nucleotides align to TRBD1. This TCR was sampled from a human donor in a cohort sampled during active COVID-19. Here the CDR3 DNA reads TGTGCCAGCAGTCCGACGCGTGGCAGGGGGCGTGATGAGCAGTTCTTC. Encoded protein: CASSPTRGRGRDEQFF.